The rows below give T cell receptor beta chains drawn from one sample of a study of blood T cell repertoires in COVID-19. TCRdb keeps only in-frame clones here, not all; method: immunoSEQ multiplex PCR. The sample lists some 130,000 clones, more than 80% occurring once. The sequenced material came from peripheral blood. The receptors here all came from a human donor in a cohort sampled during active COVID-19. CDR3s include the opening cysteine and the closing phenylalanine or tryptophan. The D gene is left open where the match is weak. Size values are once, few and many counts, or a class for expanded clones, and some rows have none.

j_gene: TRBJ2-7
d_gene: TRBD1
abundance: NA
v_gene: TRBV5-1
CDR3nt: TGCGCCAGCAGCGAGAGACAGGGAGCCTACGAGCAGTACTTC
CDR3aa: CASSERQGAYEQYF

j_gene: TRBJ1-2
d_gene: NA
abundance: NA
v_gene: TRBV5-1
CDR3nt: TGCGCCAGCTCTGGACTTGCATCCGGGATAGGCTACACCTTC
CDR3aa: CASSGLASGIGYTF

j_gene: TRBJ1-6
d_gene: NA
abundance: NA
v_gene: TRBV7-2
CDR3nt: TGTGCCAGCAGGGCGGGACAAATGGCGGGGGCACCCCTCCACTTT
CDR3aa: CASRAGQMAGAPLHF

j_gene: TRBJ1-2
d_gene: TRBD1
abundance: few
v_gene: TRBV5-1
CDR3nt: TGCGCCAGCAGCGGGCCACAGGGGACCTACACCTTC
CDR3aa: CASSGPQGTYTF

j_gene: TRBJ2-3
d_gene: TRBD1
abundance: NA
v_gene: TRBV19
CDR3nt: TGTGCCAGTAGTTCGTCGGGACAGGGGAAAACAGATACGCAGTATTTT
CDR3aa: CASSSSGQGKTDTQYF

j_gene: TRBJ2-5
d_gene: NA
abundance: NA
v_gene: TRBV4-1
CDR3nt: TGCGCCAGCAGCCAAGACGCGGGGCGGGAGACCCAGTACTTC
CDR3aa: CASSQDAGRETQYF

j_gene: TRBJ1-6
d_gene: NA
abundance: NA
v_gene: TRBV30
CDR3nt: TGTGCCTGGACCACTCCTCGGAGGGGCAGCAATTCACCCCTCCACTTT
CDR3aa: CAWTTPRRGSNSPLHF

j_gene: TRBJ2-3
d_gene: NA
abundance: NA
v_gene: TRBV18
CDR3nt: TGTGCCAGCTCACCCAATGTGGCGACTGATACGCAGTATTTT
CDR3aa: CASSPNVATDTQYF

j_gene: TRBJ1-5
d_gene: NA
abundance: NA
v_gene: TRBV15
CDR3nt: TGTGCCACCAGCAGAGATGGTGAGGAGGGCCAGCCCCAGCATTTT
CDR3aa: CATSRDGEEGQPQHF

j_gene: TRBJ1-4
d_gene: NA
abundance: NA
v_gene: TRBV5-5
CDR3nt: TGTGCCAGCAGCTTGGACGCGGGTGGAACTAATGAAAAACTGTTTTTT
CDR3aa: CASSLDAGGTNEKLFF

j_gene: TRBJ2-5
d_gene: NA
abundance: NA
v_gene: TRBV14
CDR3nt: TGTGCCAGCAGCCAAGATCTACGGGAGACCCAGTACTTC
CDR3aa: CASSQDLRETQYF

j_gene: TRBJ2-3
d_gene: TRBD1
abundance: few
v_gene: TRBV6-6
CDR3nt: TGTGCCAGCAGGACTGGGACAGGGTGGACAGATACGCAGTATTTT
CDR3aa: CASRTGTGWTDTQYF

j_gene: TRBJ1-3
d_gene: TRBD1
abundance: NA
v_gene: TRBV6-6
CDR3nt: TGTGCCAGCAGTTCCCCGGACAGGTTAATCTACACCATATATTTT
CDR3aa: CASSSPDRLIYTIYF

j_gene: TRBJ2-1
d_gene: TRBD2
abundance: NA
v_gene: TRBV10-3
CDR3nt: TGTGCCATCAGTGAGTCTAGCGGGGGGGCCGTCGATGAGCAGTTCTTC
CDR3aa: CAISESSGGAVDEQFF

j_gene: TRBJ2-5
d_gene: TRBD1
abundance: NA
v_gene: TRBV3-1/TRBV3-2
CDR3nt: TGTGCCAGCAGCCCCTCCGGGACAGTACAAGAGACCCAGTACTTC
CDR3aa: CASSPSGTVQETQYF